This entry lists 25 T cell receptor beta chains sequenced from one sample in a study of regulatory T cells in long-lasting Graves disease listed by TCRdb under 2021. Explained via the paper, the time point label denotes: persistent/refractory GD, antithyroid drugs over 5 years with positive TRAb. For both TCR sequencing and RNA sequencing, RNA was extracted from PBMCs using TRIzol. Library method: multiplex PCR. TCRdb records Illumina HiSeq 4000 as the sequencer. To build TCR beta libraries, CDR3 regions were amplified by Arm-PCR using iRepertoire HTBI primers. TCRdb handled the public reads itself, with Q25 trimming in fastp and clone calling in MiXCR, and kept productive beta chains. Every distinct CDR3 protein forms one entry, paired with its most common genes and DNA. This sample has over 650,000 distinct CDR3 sequences in its table, and around 30% of those were observed once. The ten largest clones represent around 40% of the sample.

The source material was peripheral blood mononuclear cells (PBMCs), sampled when the disease was refractory, from a patient treated with antithyroid drugs. Receptors originate from a female donor with Graves disease.

This chain uses TRBV10-3 with TRBJ1-1; D is unclear. Germline V CDR1 and CDR2: ENHRY, SYGVKD. V lost 6 bases and J 2 bases, leaving 10 bases between the germline ends. CDR3 length: 13 amino acids. The DNA for the CDR3 is TGTGCCATCAGGACCGCACCCAACACTGAAGCTTTCTTT. This sequence encodes CAIRTAPNTEAFF.

This clonotype was picked up a small number of times. The chain employs TRBV7-3 and TRBJ2-5; 8 nucleotides line up with TRBD2. Germline V gene lookup returns CDR1 SGHTA and CDR2 FQGTGA. The CDR3 covers 18 residues. V was pared by 4 bases and J by 5 bases, with 18 bases of the junction left unmatched. The CDR3 nucleotides read TGTGCCAGCAGCTCTCGGGTGTTAGCGGGATCTCAGCGGGAGACCCAGTACTTC. Translating it yields CASSSRVLAGSQRETQYF.

The chain joins TRBV5-1 to TRBJ1-2, with D possibly matching TRBD1 (5 bases). Per germline, CDR1 SGHRS and CDR2 YFSETQ. The CDR3 totals 13 residues. V gave up 0 bases and J gave up 4 bases, with 7 bases separating them. CDR3 amino acids: CASSLDGGYGYTF. In DNA form, the CDR3 reads TGCGCCAGCAGCTTGGATGGGGGCTATGGCTACACCTTC.

The chain has TRBV30 and TRBJ1-5; D possibly corresponds to TRBD1 (6 bases). The CDR3 has 13 amino acids. Germline CDR1 reads GTSNPN; CDR2 reads SVGIG (reference sequence). V lost 5 bases to trimming and J lost 2 bases, with 10 bases between them. The CDR3 spells CAWSHRGNQPQHF. The CDR3 DNA is TGTGCCTGGTCTCACAGGGGCAATCAGCCCCAGCATTTT. The full variable domain, completed using reference TRBV30 and TRBJ1-5, is SQTIHQWPATLVQPVGSPLSLECTVEGTSNPNLYWYRQAAGRGLQLLFYSVGIGQISSEVPQNLSASRPQDRQFILSSKKLLLSDSGFYLCAWSHRGNQPQHFGDGTRLSIL.

The rearrangement links TRBV7-2 to TRBJ2-2; TRBD2 might be the D (5 bases). This CDR3 is built from 15 residues. The V gene's germline CDR1 is SGHTA and CDR2 FQGNSA. V shed 2 bases and J shed 2 bases, with 9 bases lying between them. Written as DNA, the CDR3 is TGTGCCAGCAGCTTAACGGGGTCCAACACCGGGGAGCTGTTTTTT. Translation: CASSLTGSNTGELFF. Looking up the rest from reference TRBV7-2 and TRBJ2-2 gives the full variable domain: GAGVSQSPSNKVTEKGKDVELRCDPISGHTALYWYRQSLGQGLEFLIYFQGNSAPDKSGLPSDRFSAERTGGSVSTLTIQRTQQEDSAVYLCASSLTGSNTGELFFGEGSRLTVL.

This clonotype came up many times. The genes are TRBV12-3 or TRBV12-4 and TRBJ2-5; the match to TRBD2 covers 9 bases. V was clipped by 6 bases and J by 3 bases; unmatched bases: 5. The CDR3 has 14 residues. CDR3 loop: CASRPGLAEETQYF. The CDR3 DNA is TGTGCCAGCAGACCGGGACTAGCCGAAGAGACCCAGTACTTC.

The sample holds a few counts of this clonotype. V is TRBV5-1 and J is TRBJ1-4; D remains ambiguous. The CDR3 is made up of 14 amino acids. Germline lookup yields CDR1 SGHRS and CDR2 YFSETQ. The V gene lost 4 bases and the J gene lost 8 bases, with 15 bases spanning the gap. CDR3 protein: CASSPLVGVEKLFF. DNA of the CDR3: TGCGCCAGCAGCCCGCTTGTCGGGGTCGAAAAACTGTTTTTT.

This clonotype was seen a handful of times. The V and J genes are TRBV6-1 and TRBJ1-1; D is ambiguous. Germline V CDR1 and CDR2: MNHNS, SASEGT. Trimming stripped 6 bases from V and 1 base from J, with 15 bases between. This CDR3 contains 15 residues. The CDR3 sequence is CASSPRVGRNTEAFF. CDR3 bases: TGTGCCAGCAGCCCCAGAGTGGGCAGGAACACTGAAGCTTTCTTT.

Many counts were recorded for this clonotype. The chain employs TRBV20-1 and TRBJ2-5; 9 nucleotides match TRBD2. V lost 3 bases, J lost 5 bases, and 10 bases stayed unmatched. This CDR3 is built from 15 residues. Germline assignment: CDR1 DFQATT and CDR2 SNEGSKA (reference sequence). The DNA for the CDR3 is TGCAGTGCTAGGCGGTCCTTAGCGGGAGCTGAGACCCAGTACTTC. This sequence encodes CSARRSLAGAETQYF.

A word on this clonotype: This may come from a read error, since a much larger clone is one base off. This chain links TRBV6-6 with TRBJ1-1; no reliable D call. CDR1 MNHNY and CDR2 SVGAGI come from the germline V gene (reference sequence). The CDR3 is 14 amino acids. Here the CDR3 reads CAGSYSRELAEAFF. The CDR3 DNA reads as TGTGCCGGCAGTTACTCGAGGGAGCTGGCTGAAGCTTTCTTT.

The rearrangement uses TRBV24-1 and TRBJ2-2; the D gene is possibly TRBD1 (6 bases). CDR1 is KGHDR, CDR2 SFDVKD, per germline. The CDR3 contains 14 residues. V was clipped by 5 bases and J by 6 bases, with 12 bases between them. In nucleotides, the CDR3 is TGTGCCACCAGTGCAGGGGTGCATTCCGGGGAGCTGTTTTTT. Translating it yields CATSAGVHSGELFF.

The chain joins TRBV20-1 to TRBJ2-4, with 8 bases aligning to TRBD2. The J call may be faulty, since TRBJ2-5 better matches the DNA end. There are 14 residues in the CDR3. CDR1 DFQATT and CDR2 SNEGSKA come from the germline V gene (reference sequence). The CDR3 region has the DNA TGCAGTGTCCTCAGCGGGAGAACGGGGGGGACCCAGTACTTC. It translates to CSVLSGRTGGTQYF.

This clonotype was counted only a few times. The genes are TRBV6-1 and TRBJ1-6; D is uncertain. The CDR3 sequence is 14 residues long. With 3 bases removed from V and 7 bases from J, the gap between germline ends came to 10 bases. Germline values: CDR1 MNHNS, CDR2 SASEGT. This CDR3 reads CASSDGPGNSPLHF. CDR3 in DNA: TGTGCCAGCAGTGACGGACCTGGAAATTCACCCCTCCACTTT.

Only a few counts were recorded for this clonotype. The chain uses TRBV10-3 and TRBJ1-2, with unresolved D. Germline CDR1 and CDR2: ENHRY and SYGVKD. V gave up 0 bases and J gave up 4 bases, with 6 bases separating them. There are 13 residues in the CDR3. The CDR3 nucleotides are TGTGCCATCAGTGAGTCACTCGGCTATGGCTACACCTTC. Translating it yields CAISESLGYGYTF.

There are many counts of this clonotype. V gene TRBV12-3 or TRBV12-4 combines with J gene TRBJ1-4; D is uncertain. CDR3 size: 14 residues. V gave up 5 bases and J gave up 8 bases, with 15 bases separating them. The CDR3 reads CASSPQAIGEKLFF. CDR3 DNA: TGTGCCAGCAGTCCCCAGGCCATTGGGGAAAAACTGTTTTTT.

The genes are TRBV5-8 and TRBJ1-5; 8 bases agree with TRBD1. CDR3 length equals 17 residues. V lost 2 bases to trimming and J lost 7 bases; unmatched junction nucleotides: 14. Germline CDR1 is SGHTS and CDR2 is YDEGEE. The CDR3 spells CASSFEVRGRSEQPQHF. The CDR3 nucleotides are TGTGCCAGCAGCTTCGAGGTCAGGGGGCGATCGGAACAGCCCCAGCATTTT.

The chain recombines TRBV3-1 with TRBJ1-1; D remains ambiguous. CDR1 is LGHDT and CDR2 is YNNKEL in the germline V gene (reference sequence). The CDR3 runs to 11 residues. V dropped 0 bases and J dropped 8 bases, with 4 bases sitting between them. The CDR3 bases are TGTGCCAGCAGCCAAGACAGAGAAGCTTTCTTT. Protein sequence: CASSQDREAFF.

The chain employs TRBV19 and TRBJ1-5; 10 bases fit TRBD1. CDR1 is LNHDA and CDR2 is SQIVND in the germline V gene (reference sequence). The CDR3 spans 14 residues. The J segment lost 6 bases and the V segment lost 3 bases, leaving 2 bases of the junction unmatched. CDR3 loop: CASSIGTGAQPQHF. In DNA form, the CDR3 reads TGTGCCAGTAGTATTGGGACAGGGGCTCAGCCCCAGCATTTT. The full variable domain, its missing parts supplied by reference TRBV19 and TRBJ1-5, is DGGITQSPKYLFRKEGQNVTLSCEQNLNHDAMYWYRQDPGQGLRLIYYSQIVNDFQKGDIAEGYSVSREKKESFPLTVTSAQKNPTAFYLCASSIGTGAQPQHFGDGTRLSIL.

There are a few counts of this clonotype. This chain joins TRBV6-1 and TRBJ1-1, with unresolved D. Germline V lookup: CDR1 MNHNS, CDR2 SASEGT. Trimming shortened V by 1 base and J by 0 bases, and 9 bases separated the two germline ends. The CDR3 has 15 residues. This CDR3 is CASSEDRSLNTEAFF. CDR3 bases: TGTGCCAGCAGTGAAGACCGCAGCTTGAACACTGAAGCTTTCTTT.

This clonotype was seen repeatedly, ten times or more. The J gene is TRBJ1-2, the V gene TRBV12-3 or TRBV12-4; D is ambiguous. The CDR3 extends over 14 amino acids. The germline V and J ends were trimmed by 6 bases and 3 bases, with 14 bases remaining between them. CDR3: CASRRRSGYYGYTF. Written as DNA, the CDR3 is TGTGCCAGCAGAAGGAGGTCGGGATACTATGGCTACACCTTC.

The chain couples TRBV29-1 to TRBJ1-1; no reliable D call. The CDR3 is 12 amino acids. From germline, CDR1 is SQVTM and CDR2 ANQGSEA. The V end was cut by 7 bases, the J end by 2 bases, with 11 bases between. Written as DNA, the CDR3 is TGCAGCGACGGGGAGTCAAACACTGAAGCTTTCTTT. Translation: CSDGESNTEAFF.

The V and J genes are TRBV24-1 and TRBJ2-5; 7 bases match TRBD1. In germline, CDR1 is KGHDR, CDR2 SFDVKD. Trimming took 4 bases from V and 2 from J; bases not matched to a gene: 3. The CDR3 covers 14 residues. The CDR3 protein is CATSEYRGQETQYF. CDR3 DNA sequence: TGTGCCACCAGTGAGTACAGGGGTCAAGAGACCCAGTACTTC.

The chain has TRBV6-1 and TRBJ2-1; 7 bases line up with TRBD2. Germline trimming cut 10 bases from V and 5 bases from J; bases unmatched to any gene: 14. CDR1 is MNHNS and CDR2 is SASEGT in the germline V gene. This CDR3 contains 15 residues. The DNA of the CDR3 is TGTGCCACGGGAAGGGAAGCGGGAATCAACAATGAGCAGTTCTTC. Protein product: CATGREAGINNEQFF.

This clonotype occurred once. V is TRBV11-2 and J is TRBJ2-1; D possibly matches TRBD1 or TRBD2 (6 bases each). The CDR3 is made up of 15 amino acids. V was pared by 3 bases and J by 5 bases, with 14 bases between. From germline, CDR1 is SGHAT and CDR2 FQNNGV. The CDR3 coding sequence is TGTGCCAGCAGCTTCAGGGGTCGGAGGGACAATGAGCAGTTCTTC. Protein: CASSFRGRRDNEQFF. Drawing the rest from reference TRBV11-2 and TRBJ2-1, the complete variable domain is EAGVAQSPRYKIIEKRQSVAFWCNPISGHATLYWYQQILGQGPKLLIQFQNNGVVDDSQLPKDRFSAERLKGVDSTLKIQPAKLEDSAVYLCASSFRGRRDNEQFFGPGTRLTVL.

The chain's CDR3 is CASSIVRGSYEQYF. As DNA, the CDR3 is TGTGCCAGTAGTATAGTACGCGGATCCTACGAGCAGTACTTC. This chain links TRBV19 with TRBJ2-7, with D unresolved. Between the trimmed V and J ends, which lost 1 base and 1 base, there was a span of 8 bases. Germline V CDR1 and CDR2: LNHDA, SQIVND (reference sequence). The CDR3 covers 14 residues.